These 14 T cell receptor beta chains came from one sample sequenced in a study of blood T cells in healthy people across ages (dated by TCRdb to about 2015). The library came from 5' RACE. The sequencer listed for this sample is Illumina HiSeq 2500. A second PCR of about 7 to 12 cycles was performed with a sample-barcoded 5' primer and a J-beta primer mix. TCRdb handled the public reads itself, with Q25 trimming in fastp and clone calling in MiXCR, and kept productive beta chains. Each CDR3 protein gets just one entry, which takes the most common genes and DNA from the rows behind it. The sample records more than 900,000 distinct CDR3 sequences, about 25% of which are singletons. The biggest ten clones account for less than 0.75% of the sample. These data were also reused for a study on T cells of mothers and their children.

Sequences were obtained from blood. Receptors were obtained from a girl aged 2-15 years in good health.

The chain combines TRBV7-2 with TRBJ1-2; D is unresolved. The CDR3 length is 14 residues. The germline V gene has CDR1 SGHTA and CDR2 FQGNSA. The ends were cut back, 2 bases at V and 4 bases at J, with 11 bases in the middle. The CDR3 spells CASSLKATFYGYTF. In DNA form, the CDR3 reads TGTGCCAGCAGCTTAAAGGCGACGTTCTATGGCTACACCTTC.

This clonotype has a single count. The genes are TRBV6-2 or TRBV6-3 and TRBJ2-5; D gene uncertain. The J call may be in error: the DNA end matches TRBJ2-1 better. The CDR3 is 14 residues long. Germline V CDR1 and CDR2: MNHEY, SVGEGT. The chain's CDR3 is CASSYRSIGWEQFF. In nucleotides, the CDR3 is TGTGCCAGCAGTTACAGATCGATCGGCTGGGAGCAGTTCTTC.

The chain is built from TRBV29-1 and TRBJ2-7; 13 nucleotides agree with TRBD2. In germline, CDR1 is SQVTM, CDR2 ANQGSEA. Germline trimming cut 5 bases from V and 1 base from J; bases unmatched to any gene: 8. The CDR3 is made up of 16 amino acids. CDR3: CSVRTSGSGGSYEQYF. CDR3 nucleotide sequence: TGCAGCGTTCGGACTAGCGGGAGTGGCGGTTCCTACGAGCAGTACTTC.

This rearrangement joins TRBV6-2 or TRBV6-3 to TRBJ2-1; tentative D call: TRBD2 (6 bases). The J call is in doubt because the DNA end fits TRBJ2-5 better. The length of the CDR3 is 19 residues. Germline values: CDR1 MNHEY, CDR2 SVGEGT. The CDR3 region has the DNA TGTGCCAGCAGCTTATATCCCCGGGGAGGAGTGAGCCGACAAGAGACCCAGTACTTC. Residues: CASSLYPRGGVSRQETQYF.

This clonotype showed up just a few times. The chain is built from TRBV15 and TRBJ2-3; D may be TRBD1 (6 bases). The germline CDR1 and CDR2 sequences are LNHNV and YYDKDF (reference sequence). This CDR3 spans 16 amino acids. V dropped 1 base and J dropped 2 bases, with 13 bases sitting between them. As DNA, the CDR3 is TGTGCCACCAGCAGAGGAGGGGGTCCTAACACAGATACGCAGTATTTT. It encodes CATSRGGGPNTDTQYF.

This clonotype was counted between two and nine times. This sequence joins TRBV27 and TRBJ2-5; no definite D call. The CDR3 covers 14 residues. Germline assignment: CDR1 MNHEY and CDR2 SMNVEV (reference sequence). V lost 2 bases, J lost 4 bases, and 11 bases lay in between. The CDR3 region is CASSLHPLAETQYF. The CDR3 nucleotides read TGTGCCAGCAGTTTACACCCCTTGGCAGAGACCCAGTACTTC.

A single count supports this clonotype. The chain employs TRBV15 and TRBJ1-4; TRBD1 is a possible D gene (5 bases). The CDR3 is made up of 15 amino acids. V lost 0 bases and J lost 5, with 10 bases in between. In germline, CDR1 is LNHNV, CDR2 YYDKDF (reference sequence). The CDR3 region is CATSRDPGENEKLFF. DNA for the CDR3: TGTGCCACCAGCAGAGATCCGGGGGAAAATGAAAAACTGTTTTTT.

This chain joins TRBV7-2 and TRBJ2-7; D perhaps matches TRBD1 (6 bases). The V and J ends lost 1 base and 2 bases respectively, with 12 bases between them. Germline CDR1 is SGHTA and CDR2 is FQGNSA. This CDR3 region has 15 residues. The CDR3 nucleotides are TGTGCCAGCAGCTTAGTATGGACAGCTACCTACGAGCAGTACTTC. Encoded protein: CASSLVWTATYEQYF.

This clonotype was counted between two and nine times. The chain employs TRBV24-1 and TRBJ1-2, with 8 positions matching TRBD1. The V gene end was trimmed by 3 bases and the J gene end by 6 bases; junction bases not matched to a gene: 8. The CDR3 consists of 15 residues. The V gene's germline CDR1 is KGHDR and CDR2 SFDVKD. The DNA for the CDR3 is TGTGCCACCAGTGATGGGACACAGGGGGGTAATGGCTACACCTTC. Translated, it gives CATSDGTQGGNGYTF.

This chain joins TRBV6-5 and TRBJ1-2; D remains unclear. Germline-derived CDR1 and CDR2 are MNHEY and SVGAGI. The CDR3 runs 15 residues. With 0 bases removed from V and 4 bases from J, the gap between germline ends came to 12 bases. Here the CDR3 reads CASSYSIQLSYGYTF. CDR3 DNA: TGTGCCAGCAGTTACTCGATACAGCTATCCTATGGCTACACCTTC.

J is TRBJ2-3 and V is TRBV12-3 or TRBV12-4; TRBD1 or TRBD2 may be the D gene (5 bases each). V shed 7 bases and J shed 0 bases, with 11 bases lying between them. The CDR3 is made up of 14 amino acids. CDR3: CASTPGRSTDTQYF. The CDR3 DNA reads TGTGCCAGCACCCCGGGACGGAGCACAGATACGCAGTATTTT.

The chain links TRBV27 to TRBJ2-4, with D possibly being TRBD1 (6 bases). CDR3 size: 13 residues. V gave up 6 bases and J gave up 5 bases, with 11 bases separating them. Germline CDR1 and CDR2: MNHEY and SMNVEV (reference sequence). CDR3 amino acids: CASRNRVENIQYF. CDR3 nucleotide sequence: TGTGCCAGCAGGAACAGGGTTGAAAACATTCAGTACTTC.

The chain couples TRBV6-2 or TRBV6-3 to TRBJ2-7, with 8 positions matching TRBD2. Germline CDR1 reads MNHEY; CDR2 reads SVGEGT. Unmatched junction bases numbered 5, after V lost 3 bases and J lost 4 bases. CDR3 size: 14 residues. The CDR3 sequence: CASSYGAGAYEQYF. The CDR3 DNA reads TGTGCCAGCAGTTATGGAGCGGGGGCATACGAGCAGTACTTC.

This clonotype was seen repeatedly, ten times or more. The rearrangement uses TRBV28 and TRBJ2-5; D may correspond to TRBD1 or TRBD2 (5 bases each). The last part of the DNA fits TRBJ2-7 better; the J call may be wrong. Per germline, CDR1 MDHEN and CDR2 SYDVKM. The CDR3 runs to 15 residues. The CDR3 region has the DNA TGTGCCAGCAGTTTTTATCGTGGGGGACCTTACGAGCAGTACTTC. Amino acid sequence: CASSFYRGGPYEQYF.